The 17 T cell receptor beta chains presented below share a single source sample, sequenced in a study of blood T cell repertoires in COVID-19. Assay: immunoSEQ multiplex PCR; the TCRdb copy retains only in-frame clones and omits some. Here the sample spans 200,000 to 250,000 clones, about 85% being singletons. Sequencing was carried out using peripheral blood. These receptors came from a young woman who had recovered from COVID-19.

The chain combines TRBV25-1 with TRBJ1-2; maybe TRBD1 (6 bases). Germline V gene data show CDR1 as MGHDK and CDR2 as SYGVNS. CDR3 length: 15 amino acids. Trimming removed 2 bases from V and 7 bases from J, with 17 bases in between. The CDR3 region is CASSEVVGGRGGYTF. For the CDR3, the DNA is TGTGCCAGCAGTGAAGTGGTTGGGGGCCGGGGTGGCTACACCTTC.

The chain links TRBV6-5 to TRBJ2-2; D is uncertain. The CDR3 covers 14 residues. The V gene's germline CDR1 is MNHEY and CDR2 SVGAGI. Trimming pared 6 bases from V and 6 bases from J, leaving 14 bases between. The CDR3 nucleotides are TGTGCCAGCAGCGAGCGCATGGGTCCCGGGGAGCTGTTTTTT. Encoded protein: CASSERMGPGELFF.

This chain joins TRBV4-3 and TRBJ2-2; 7 bases map to TRBD2. The length of the CDR3 is 16 residues. The trim removed 2 bases at V and 4 bases at J, leaving 7 bases unmatched. Germline V CDR1 and CDR2: LGHNA, YSLEER. The CDR3 protein is CASSQRGRAATGELFF. The DNA for the CDR3 is TGCGCCAGCAGCCAAAGAGGGAGGGCCGCCACCGGGGAGCTGTTTTTT.

Only a few counts were recorded for this clone. V gene TRBV5-4 combines with J gene TRBJ2-2; 13 bases align to TRBD2. V dropped 3 bases and J dropped 4; count of bases not matched to a gene: 6. The V gene's germline CDR1 is SGHNT and CDR2 YYREEE (reference sequence). There are 17 residues in the CDR3. In DNA form, the CDR3 reads TGTGCCAGCAGCTCCGGACTAGCGGGAGTCGGCACCGGGGAGCTGTTTTTT. Protein product: CASSSGLAGVGTGELFF.

In DNA form, the CDR3 reads TGCAGCGTTGAAGATCGGCGGGTCCACTCCTACGAGCAGTACTTC. It codes for CSVEDRRVHSYEQYF. The chain links TRBV29-1 to TRBJ2-7, with a weak D call TRBD2 (5 bases). The V end was cut by 0 bases, the J end by 0 bases, with 12 bases between. CDR3 length: 15 amino acids. The V gene's germline CDR1 is SQVTM and CDR2 ANQGSEA.

This chain joins TRBV25-1 and TRBJ2-3, with D possibly being TRBD1 (6 bases). This CDR3 comprises 14 residues. Trimming removed 8 bases from V and 2 bases from J, with 14 bases in between. The germline V gene encodes CDR1 MGHDK and CDR2 SYGVNS. CDR3: CASGLGGLTDTQYF. The CDR3 region has the DNA TGTGCCAGCGGACTTGGGGGCCTCACAGATACGCAGTATTTT. Looking up the rest from reference TRBV25-1 and TRBJ2-3 gives the full variable domain: EADIYQTPRYLVIGTGKKITLECSQTMGHDKMYWYQQDPGMELHLIHYSYGVNSTEKGDLSSESTVSRIRTEHFPLTLESARPSHTSQYLCASGLGGLTDTQYFGPGTRLTVL.

The gene calls are TRBV7-3 and TRBJ2-5, with TRBD2 identical over 12 bases. Germline CDR1 and CDR2: SGHTA and FQGTGA. V shed 5 bases and J 3 bases; nucleotides not matched to a gene: 7. This CDR3 comprises 16 residues. In nucleotides, the CDR3 is TGTGCCAGCAGCCCCACTCGGACTAGCGGGAAAGAGACCCAGTACTTC. Its translation is CASSPTRTSGKETQYF.

The chain carries TRBV7-9 and TRBJ2-2; weak D call: TRBD1 (5 bases). CDR1 SEHNR and CDR2 FQNEAQ come from the germline V gene (reference sequence). V shed 3 bases and J shed 6 bases, with 11 bases lying between them. CDR3 length equals 14 residues. The CDR3: CASSFALGAGELFF. CDR3 in DNA: TGTGCCAGCAGCTTTGCTCTAGGGGCCGGGGAGCTGTTTTTT. The complete variable domain, with remaining parts taken from reference TRBV7-9 and TRBJ2-2, reads DTGVSQNPRHKITKRGQNVTFRCDPISEHNRLYWYRQTLGQGPEFLTYFQNEAQLEKSRLLSDRFSAERPKGSFSTLEIQRTEQGDSAMYLCASSFALGAGELFFGEGSRLTVL.

V usage is TRBV5-1 and J usage is TRBJ2-1, with 11 bases identical to TRBD2. The CDR3 contains 14 residues. The germline CDR1 and CDR2 sequences are SGHRS and YFSETQ. The junction had 4 bases not matched to a gene; V was cut back by 8 bases and J by 3 bases. The CDR3 DNA sequence: TGCGCCAGGGCGGGACTAGCGGACTACAATGAGCAGTTCTTC. It translates to CARAGLADYNEQFF.

V usage is TRBV11-2 and J usage is TRBJ2-5; TRBD2 aligns across 9 bases. Germline V gene data show CDR1 as SGHAT and CDR2 as FQNNGV. J was trimmed by 5 bases and V by 5 bases; bases with no gene match: 12. The CDR3 is made up of 16 amino acids. CDR3 DNA: TGTGCCAGCAGCACCACCTATAGCGGGAGTGGGGAGACCCAGTACTTC. Protein product: CASSTTYSGSGETQYF.

The V gene is TRBV6-2 or TRBV6-3, the J gene TRBJ2-7; maybe TRBD2 (6 bases). Germline CDR1 reads MNHEY; CDR2 reads SVGEGT. V shed 4 bases and J shed 2 bases, with 12 bases lying between them. The CDR3 contains 14 residues. CDR3 amino acids: CASSLGRGTYEQYF. The CDR3, as DNA: TGTGCCAGCAGTTTGGGCCGCGGGACCTACGAGCAGTACTTC.

The rearrangement joins TRBV19 to TRBJ2-1, with 8 bases identical to TRBD2. Trimming at V came to 8 bases and at J to 4 bases, leaving 10 bases not matched to a gene. CDR1 and CDR2 (germline): LNHDA, SQIVND (reference sequence). This CDR3 spans 15 amino acids. Here the CDR3 reads CASGAGTSVYNEQFF. Here the CDR3 DNA reads TGTGCCAGTGGAGCCGGGACTAGTGTATACAATGAGCAGTTCTTC.

The rearrangement links TRBV7-9 to TRBJ2-7; 9 nucleotides match TRBD2. V lost 6 bases, J lost 4 bases, and 4 bases stayed unmatched. The CDR3 totals 13 residues. Germline values: CDR1 SEHNR, CDR2 FQNEAQ (reference sequence). The CDR3 region is CASRTSGNYEQYF. The CDR3 region has the DNA TGTGCCAGCAGGACTAGCGGAAATTACGAGCAGTACTTC.

In this sample, this clone turned up a few times. The chain is built from TRBV6-2 or TRBV6-3 and TRBJ2-6, with D possibly matching TRBD1 (6 bases). CDR1 and CDR2 (germline): MNHEY, SVGEGT. Between the trimmed V and J ends, which lost 0 bases and 2 bases, there was a span of 8 bases. CDR3 length: 16 residues. Written as DNA, the CDR3 is TGTGCCAGCAGTTACTCGAACAGGGCTGGGGCCAACGTCCTGACTTTC. Translation: CASSYSNRAGANVLTF.

V and J are TRBV7-6 and TRBJ1-4, with 7 bases fitting TRBD1. Germline CDR1 and CDR2: SGHVS and FNYEAQ. With 1 base clipped from V and 8 bases from J, the junction kept 7 bases outside the gene matches. This CDR3 spans 15 amino acids. Written as DNA, the CDR3 is TGTGCCAGCAGCTTAGTTTCCAGGGGGGACGAAAAACTGTTTTTT. Protein: CASSLVSRGDEKLFF.

The chain links TRBV3-1 (or the pseudogene TRBV3-2) to TRBJ2-3, with D unclear. Per the germline V gene, CDR1 is LGHDT and CDR2 is YNNKEL (reference sequence). The CDR3 is made up of 9 amino acids. The V and J ends lost 4 bases and 10 bases respectively, with 3 bases between them. CDR3 sequence: CASSPPQYF. The CDR3 DNA sequence: TGTGCCAGCAGCCCTCCGCAGTATTTT.

The gene calls are TRBV7-3 and TRBJ2-7, with TRBD2 identical over 8 bases. Trimming at V came to 2 bases and at J to 0 bases, leaving 3 bases not matched to a gene. CDR1 and CDR2 from the germline V gene are SGHTA and FQGTGA. The CDR3 covers 15 residues. Written as DNA, the CDR3 is TGTGCCAGCAGCTTAGCGGGAGGTCCCTCCTACGAGCAGTACTTC. Its protein product is CASSLAGGPSYEQYF.